This passage covers 9 T cell receptor beta chains from one sample sequenced in a study of breast tumors, draining lymph nodes, adjacent tissues. One entry per CDR3 protein, called by TCRdb with MiXCR from the multiplex PCR reads. The data contain about 24,000 distinct CDR3 sequences, approximately 63% of them singletons. The sample consisted of tumor-adjacent breast tissue. Receptors originate from a female donor with breast cancer. Some clones in this sample may be carry-over from other donors' samples.

The chain links TRBV20-1 to TRBJ2-1; D ambiguous. V lost 3 bases and J 4 bases, leaving 16 bases between the germline ends. From germline, CDR1 is DFQATT and CDR2 SNEGSKA (reference sequence). The CDR3 is 15 amino acids. CDR3 sequence (DNA): TGCAGTGCTAGGGAAACCCGCCAGGTATACAATGAGCAGTTCTTC. This codes for CSARETRQVYNEQFF.

This chain links TRBV6-6 with TRBJ2-1; possibly TRBD1 or TRBD2 for D (6 bases each). Germline loops: CDR1 MNHNY, CDR2 SVGAGI (reference sequence). The germline V and J ends were trimmed by 11 bases and 8 bases, with 16 bases remaining between them. This CDR3 has 12 amino acids. In DNA form, the CDR3 reads TGTGCCGGGGGGCGGAATGGGGATGAGCAGTTCTTC. This encodes CAGGRNGDEQFF.

The J gene is TRBJ1-4, the V gene TRBV2, with a weak D call TRBD1 (5 bases). CDR1 and CDR2 from the germline V gene are SNHLY and FYNNEI. V was pared by 3 bases and J by 7 bases, with 24 bases between. This CDR3 region has 18 residues. The CDR3 sequence is CASSDSITKRDGREKLFF. CDR3 sequence (DNA): TGTGCCAGCAGTGACTCGATCACAAAAAGGGACGGTCGTGAAAAACTGTTTTTT.

The genes are TRBV20-1 and TRBJ2-1; maybe TRBD1 (5 bases). Trimming left V 1 base short and J 0 bases short, with 16 bases between. The CDR3 consists of 17 residues. Germline assignment: CDR1 DFQATT and CDR2 SNEGSKA (reference sequence). In nucleotides, the CDR3 is TGCAGTGCTAGAGGTGAGGAGAAGACAGTCTCCTACAATGAGCAGTTCTTC. Its protein product is CSARGEEKTVSYNEQFF.

The chain couples TRBV7-9 to TRBJ2-3, with TRBD2 matching 9 bases. Trimming removed 3 bases from V and 4 bases from J; junction bases left unmatched: 5. CDR3 length equals 15 residues. Germline CDR1 reads SEHNR; CDR2 reads FQNEAQ (reference sequence). The CDR3 region is CASSFTGTSSDTQYF. In DNA, the CDR3 is TGTGCCAGCAGCTTCACCGGGACTAGCTCAGATACGCAGTATTTT.

This clonotype was recorded once. The V and J genes are TRBV7-3 and TRBJ2-1; D possibly corresponds to TRBD2 (6 bases). The CDR3 runs 15 residues. The V gene's germline CDR1 is SGHTA and CDR2 FQGTGA. Trimming pared 6 bases from V and 10 bases from J, leaving 22 bases between. CDR3 nucleotides: TGTGCCAGCAGGTCAGGAGGCGGGGCGAGGGAAGAGCAGTTCTTC. Amino acids: CASRSGGGAREEQFF.

V gene TRBV15 combines with J gene TRBJ1-3; perhaps TRBD1 as D (6 bases). Trimming pared 1 base from V and 1 base from J, leaving 11 bases between. Germline CDR1 and CDR2: LNHNV and YYDKDF (reference sequence). The CDR3 has 16 residues. CDR3 residues: CATSRAPGVSGNTIYF. The CDR3 DNA reads TGTGCCACCAGCAGAGCTCCAGGGGTTTCTGGAAACACCATATATTTT.

The V call is TRBV10-3, the J call TRBJ1-5; TRBD1 might be the D (5 bases). The CDR3 has 15 amino acids. V lost 4 bases, J lost 1 base, and 11 bases lay in between. Germline CDR1 ENHRY, CDR2 SYGVKD. CDR3: CAISAGGESNQPQHF. The CDR3 bases are TGTGCCATCAGTGCGGGGGGAGAGAGCAATCAGCCCCAGCATTTT.

This clonotype was observed a single time. The rearrangement joins TRBV30 to TRBJ1-4; D uncertain. CDR1 and CDR2 (germline): GTSNPN, SVGIG (reference sequence). V shed 1 base and J shed 3 bases, with 9 bases lying between them. The CDR3 runs to 14 residues. The CDR3 sequence is CAWSGIGPNEKLFF. The CDR3, as DNA: TGTGCCTGGAGTGGTATAGGTCCTAATGAAAAACTGTTTTTT.